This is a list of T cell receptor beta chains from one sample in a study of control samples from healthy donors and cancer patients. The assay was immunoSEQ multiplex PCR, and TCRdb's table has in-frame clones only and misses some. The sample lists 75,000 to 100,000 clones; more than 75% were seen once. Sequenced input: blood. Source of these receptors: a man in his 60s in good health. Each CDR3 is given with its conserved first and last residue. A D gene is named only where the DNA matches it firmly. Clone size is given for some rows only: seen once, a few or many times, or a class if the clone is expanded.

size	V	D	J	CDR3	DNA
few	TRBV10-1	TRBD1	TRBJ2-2	CASSGQGGWNTGELFF	TGCGCCAGCAGCGGACAGGGAGGTTGGAACACCGGGGAGCTGTTTTTT
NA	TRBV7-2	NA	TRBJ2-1	CASSLGSVRRGNEQFF	TGTGCCAGCAGCTTAGGCTCGGTCCGGCGAGGCAATGAGCAGTTCTTC
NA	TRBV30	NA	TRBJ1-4	CAWSVRVGEKLFF	TGTGCCTGGAGTGTACGTGTGGGGGAAAAACTGTTTTTT
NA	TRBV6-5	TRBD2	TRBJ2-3	CASSSPGPSGDTQYF	TGTGCCAGCAGTTCCCCTGGGCCTAGCGGCGATACGCAGTATTTT
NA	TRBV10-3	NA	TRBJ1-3	CAIKDTNDGNTIYF	TGTGCCATCAAAGACACAAACGACGGAAACACCATATATTTT
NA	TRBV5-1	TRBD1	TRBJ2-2	CASSPGQGRTGELFF	TGCGCCAGCAGCCCGGGACAGGGGAGGACCGGGGAGCTGTTTTTT
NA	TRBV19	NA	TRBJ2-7	CASSIASSYEQYF	TGTGCCAGTAGTATAGCCAGTTCCTACGAGCAGTACTTC
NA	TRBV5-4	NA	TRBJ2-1	CASSSWSSYNEQFF	TGTGCCAGCAGCTCCTGGAGCTCCTACAATGAGCAGTTCTTC
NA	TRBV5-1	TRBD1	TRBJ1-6	CASSLGQGVNSPLHF	TGCGCCAGCAGCTTGGGACAGGGGGTTAATTCACCCCTCCACTTT
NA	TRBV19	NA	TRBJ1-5	CASTTDTSNQPQHF	TGTGCCAGCACGACCGATACTAGCAATCAGCCCCAGCATTTT
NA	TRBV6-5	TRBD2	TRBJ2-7	CASSLGLERNEQYF	TGTGCCAGCAGTTTGGGACTAGAGAGGAACGAGCAGTACTTC
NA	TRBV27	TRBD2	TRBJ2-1	CASSLTSSGSGEQFF	TGTGCCAGCAGTTTAACGTCTAGCGGGTCAGGGGAGCAGTTCTTC
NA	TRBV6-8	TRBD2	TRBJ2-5	CASSYEDAGEVETQYF	TGTGCCAGCAGTTACGAAGATGCGGGAGAAGTAGAGACCCAGTACTTC
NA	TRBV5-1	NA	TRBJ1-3	CASSLGLQGKVSGNTIYF	TGCGCCAGCAGCTTGGGGTTACAGGGTAAAGTCTCTGGAAACACCATATATTTT
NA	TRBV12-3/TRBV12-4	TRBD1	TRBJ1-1	CASSPDRMSKAFF	TGTGCCAGCAGCCCGGACAGGATGAGTAAAGCTTTCTTT
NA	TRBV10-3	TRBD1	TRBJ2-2	CAMTGANTGELFF	TGTGCCATGACAGGGGCGAACACCGGGGAGCTGTTTTTT
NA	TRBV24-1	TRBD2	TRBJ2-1	CATSERGLAGGSDEQFF	TGTGCCACCAGTGAACGGGGACTAGCGGGAGGGTCCGATGAGCAGTTCTTC
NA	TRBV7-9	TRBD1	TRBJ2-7	CASSPYPGTGYEQYF	TGTGCCAGCAGCCCCTATCCCGGGACAGGGTACGAGCAGTACTTC
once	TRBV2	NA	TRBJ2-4	CASSERQNIQYF	TGTGCCAGCAGTGAACGGCAAAACATTCAGTACTTC
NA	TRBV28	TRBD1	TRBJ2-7	CASSPGTGYEQYF	TGTGCCAGCAGTCCTGGGACAGGCTACGAGCAGTACTTC
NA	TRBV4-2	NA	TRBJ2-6	CASSQGFNSGANVLTF	TGTGCCAGCAGCCAAGGGTTTAACTCTGGGGCCAACGTCCTGACTTTC
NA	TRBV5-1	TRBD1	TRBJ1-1	CASGGGGANTEAFF	TGCGCCAGCGGCGGAGGGGGCGCGAACACTGAAGCTTTCTTT
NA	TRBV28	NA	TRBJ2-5	CASSLRIGVRETQYF	TGTGCCAGCAGTTTAAGAATCGGGGTAAGAGAGACCCAGTACTTC
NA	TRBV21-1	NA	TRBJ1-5	CASRRVQPQHF	TGTGCCAGCAGACGTGTTCAGCCCCAGCATTTT